This T cell receptor (beta chain) was found in a study of blood T cell repertoires in COVID-19. About the research overall: The cDNA or gDNA used as material had been derived from T cells, B-cell-depleted T cells, or PBMCs.

The table came from immunoSEQ multiplex PCR; TCRdb's copy has only in-frame clones and leaves some out. The repertoire holds fewer than 95,000 clones, with 75% to 90% as singletons. The CDR3 runs to 14 residues. CDR1 and CDR2 (germline): MNHNY, SVGAGI (reference sequence). Concerning this clone: An end of the junction does not agree with germline; a read error may underlie this.

Sequencing input: peripheral blood. The sequence was obtained from a male donor with acute or convalescent COVID-19. The rearrangement uses TRBV6-6 and TRBJ1-1; 9 bases fit TRBD1. CDR3 loop: CASNQGQGNAEAFF. CDR3 DNA: TGTGCCAGCAACCAAGGACAGGGGAACGCTGAAGCTTTCTTT.